This is a list of T cell receptor beta chains from one sample in a study of cytomegalovirus exposure and HLA in healthy donors. Using immunoSEQ multiplex PCR, the repertoire was profiled, and TCRdb retains in-frame clones only, with some absent. The sample yields 100,000 or so clones, around 70% seen once. Sequenced material: PBMCs. These receptors all come from a man in his forties or fifties in good health and CMV-seronegative. Each CDR3 is given with its conserved first and last residue. D genes are given only for firm matches. Rows give clone size only sometimes, using once, few, many, or a class for an expanded clone.

CDR3 protein: CASSPDRGAYNEQFF
CDR3 DNA: TGTGCCAGCAGCCCGGACCGGGGGGCCTACAATGAGCAGTTCTTC
J gene: TRBJ2-1
D gene: TRBD2
clone size: -
V gene: TRBV7-6

CDR3 protein: CASSPGLIAQETQYF
CDR3 DNA: TGTGCCAGCAGCCCGGGACTAATCGCCCAAGAGACCCAGTACTTC
J gene: TRBJ2-5
D gene: TRBD2
clone size: -
V gene: TRBV5-6

CDR3 protein: CASSLAGDTYSGANVLTF
CDR3 DNA: TGCGCCAGCAGCTTGGCCGGGGACACCTACTCTGGGGCCAACGTCCTGACTTTC
J gene: TRBJ2-6
D gene: -
clone size: -
V gene: TRBV5-1

CDR3 protein: CASSLVGGLAGSYEQYF
CDR3 DNA: TGTGCCAGCAGCTTAGTAGGGGGACTAGCGGGCTCCTACGAGCAGTACTTC
J gene: TRBJ2-7
D gene: TRBD2
clone size: -
V gene: TRBV7-2

CDR3 protein: CAIGLKTYEQYF
CDR3 DNA: TGTGCCATTGGACTAAAAACCTACGAGCAGTACTTC
J gene: TRBJ2-7
D gene: -
clone size: -
V gene: TRBV10-3

CDR3 protein: CASKSGRHTEAFF
CDR3 DNA: TGTGCCAGCAAAAGTGGCAGGCACACTGAAGCTTTCTTT
J gene: TRBJ1-1
D gene: -
clone size: -
V gene: TRBV7-9

CDR3 protein: CASRITQGTPYEQYF
CDR3 DNA: TGTGCCAGCAGGATAACACAGGGAACTCCCTACGAGCAGTACTTC
J gene: TRBJ2-7
D gene: -
clone size: -
V gene: TRBV2

CDR3 protein: CASSPRGRGWANEKLFF
CDR3 DNA: TGTGCCAGCAGCCCAAGGGGCAGGGGTTGGGCTAATGAAAAACTGTTTTTT
J gene: TRBJ1-4
D gene: -
clone size: -
V gene: TRBV14

CDR3 protein: CALQWQSSGGSTDTQYF
CDR3 DNA: TGTGCCCTACAGTGGCAGTCTAGCGGGGGAAGCACAGATACGCAGTATTTT
J gene: TRBJ2-3
D gene: TRBD2
clone size: -
V gene: TRBV2

CDR3 protein: CASSEKGVSSYNEQFF
CDR3 DNA: TGTGCCAGCAGCGAGAAAGGGGTGAGCTCCTACAATGAGCAGTTCTTC
J gene: TRBJ2-1
D gene: -
clone size: -
V gene: TRBV7-9

CDR3 protein: CASRATGNTEAFF
CDR3 DNA: TGTGCCAGCAGAGCGACAGGGAACACTGAAGCTTTCTTT
J gene: TRBJ1-1
D gene: -
clone size: -
V gene: TRBV28

CDR3 protein: CAISGGGIQETQYF
CDR3 DNA: TGTGCCATCAGCGGCGGGGGGATCCAAGAGACCCAGTACTTC
J gene: TRBJ2-5
D gene: TRBD2
clone size: -
V gene: TRBV10-3

CDR3 protein: CASSQDPGSTEAFF
CDR3 DNA: TGCGCCAGCAGCCAAGACCCGGGGAGCACTGAAGCTTTCTTT
J gene: TRBJ1-1
D gene: -
clone size: -
V gene: TRBV4-1

CDR3 protein: CASSPMGPTEAFF
CDR3 DNA: TGTGCCAGCAGCCCGATGGGCCCCACTGAAGCTTTCTTT
J gene: TRBJ1-1
D gene: -
clone size: -
V gene: TRBV5-8

CDR3 protein: CASSFDRGPLGTQYF
CDR3 DNA: TGCGCCAGCAGCTTTGACAGGGGCCCGCTAGGGACCCAGTACTTC
J gene: TRBJ2-5
D gene: TRBD1
clone size: -
V gene: TRBV5-1

CDR3 protein: CASWTGQGASHGYTF
CDR3 DNA: TGTGCCAGCTGGACTGGACAGGGCGCCTCTCATGGCTACACCTTC
J gene: TRBJ1-2
D gene: TRBD1
clone size: -
V gene: TRBV2

CDR3 protein: CASSLGPGANEQFF
CDR3 DNA: TGCGCCAGCAGCTTGGGGCCAGGGGCCAATGAGCAGTTCTTC
J gene: TRBJ2-1
D gene: -
clone size: -
V gene: TRBV5-1

CDR3 protein: CASSKTGLSSYEQYF
CDR3 DNA: TGTGCCAGCAGCAAGACAGGCCTGAGCTCCTACGAGCAGTACTTC
J gene: TRBJ2-7
D gene: -
clone size: -
V gene: TRBV7-9

CDR3 protein: CASSFNLGQIGAYEQYF
CDR3 DNA: TGTGCCAGCAGTTTTAATTTAGGACAAATAGGGGCCTACGAGCAGTACTTC
J gene: TRBJ2-7
D gene: -
clone size: -
V gene: TRBV28

CDR3 protein: CSAGTSADNEQFF
CDR3 DNA: TGCAGCGCCGGGACTAGTGCCGACAATGAGCAGTTCTTC
J gene: TRBJ2-1
D gene: TRBD2
clone size: -
V gene: TRBV29-1

CDR3 protein: CASSLGQGLYEQYF
CDR3 DNA: TGTGCCAGCAGTTTAGGCCAGGGGCTGTACGAGCAGTACTTC
J gene: TRBJ2-7
D gene: -
clone size: -
V gene: TRBV27

CDR3 protein: CASSLLAGGIYEQYF
CDR3 DNA: TGTGCCAGCAGCCTCCTAGCGGGGGGCATCTACGAGCAGTACTTC
J gene: TRBJ2-7
D gene: TRBD2
clone size: once
V gene: TRBV7-3

CDR3 protein: CASSIFSRPSGKTAKNIQYF
CDR3 DNA: TGTGCCAGTAGTATTTTTTCTCGGCCTAGCGGGAAGACAGCCAAAAACATTCAGTACTTC
J gene: TRBJ2-4
D gene: TRBD2
clone size: few
V gene: TRBV19

CDR3 protein: CASTLGQGDYEQYF
CDR3 DNA: TGCGCCAGCACCCTGGGACAGGGGGACTACGAGCAGTACTTC
J gene: TRBJ2-7
D gene: TRBD1
clone size: -
V gene: TRBV5-1

CDR3 protein: CASSLTAGTGDVGSTEAFF
CDR3 DNA: TGCGCCAGCAGCTTAACTGCCGGGACAGGGGACGTTGGGAGCACTGAAGCTTTCTTT
J gene: TRBJ1-1
D gene: TRBD1
clone size: -
V gene: TRBV5-1

CDR3 protein: CASSYSTLVGTQYF
CDR3 DNA: TGTGCCAGCAGTTACTCGACACTAGTCGGTACGCAGTATTTT
J gene: TRBJ2-3
D gene: -
clone size: -
V gene: TRBV6-5

CDR3 protein: CASSILAGDNEQFF
CDR3 DNA: TGTGCCAGTAGTATACTAGCGGGAGACAATGAGCAGTTCTTC
J gene: TRBJ2-1
D gene: TRBD2
clone size: -
V gene: TRBV19

CDR3 protein: CASSRTQGSVLTF
CDR3 DNA: TGTGCTAGCTCCCGAACACAAGGGAGCGTCCTGACTTTC
J gene: TRBJ2-6
D gene: -
clone size: -
V gene: TRBV7-7

CDR3 protein: CASTAGEIDTQYF
CDR3 DNA: TGTGCCAGCACAGCGGGAGAGATAGATACGCAGTATTTT
J gene: TRBJ2-3
D gene: TRBD2
clone size: -
V gene: TRBV6-5

CDR3 protein: CASSPTIPAANYGYTF
CDR3 DNA: TGTGCCAGCAGTCCGACAATCCCAGCGGCTAACTATGGCTACACCTTC
J gene: TRBJ1-2
D gene: -
clone size: -
V gene: TRBV2

CDR3 protein: CASSQEILAQGANVLTF
CDR3 DNA: TGCGCCAGCAGCCAAGAAATCCTCGCGCAAGGGGCCAACGTCCTGACTTTC
J gene: TRBJ2-6
D gene: -
clone size: -
V gene: TRBV4-1

CDR3 protein: CSVDPGQGARGTEAFF
CDR3 DNA: TGCAGCGTAGACCCGGGACAGGGGGCCCGCGGCACTGAAGCTTTCTTT
J gene: TRBJ1-1
D gene: TRBD1
clone size: few
V gene: TRBV29-1

CDR3 protein: CASSYPRQGGSYEQYF
CDR3 DNA: TGTGCCAGCAGTTACCCCAGACAGGGTGGCTCCTACGAGCAGTACTTC
J gene: TRBJ2-7
D gene: TRBD1
clone size: -
V gene: TRBV6-5

CDR3 protein: CASSPPPDRGTNTGELFF
CDR3 DNA: TGTGCCAGCTCACCACCGCCTGACAGGGGTACGAACACCGGGGAGCTGTTTTTT
J gene: TRBJ2-2
D gene: TRBD1
clone size: -
V gene: TRBV18

CDR3 protein: CASSQDYDGAGYGYTF
CDR3 DNA: TGCGCCAGCAGCCAAGATTACGACGGGGCGGGATATGGCTACACCTTC
J gene: TRBJ1-2
D gene: -
clone size: once
V gene: TRBV4-3

CDR3 protein: CAWSPTRGAGYTF
CDR3 DNA: TGTGCCTGGAGTCCCACACGGGGAGCTGGCTACACCTTC
J gene: TRBJ1-2
D gene: -
clone size: few
V gene: TRBV30

CDR3 protein: CASSFRGAGPYGYTF
CDR3 DNA: TGTGCCAGCAGCTTCAGGGGCGCAGGACCCTATGGCTACACCTTC
J gene: TRBJ1-2
D gene: -
clone size: -
V gene: TRBV5-4

CDR3 protein: CSARQGDWDAPLHF
CDR3 DNA: TGCAGCGCCCGACAGGGGGACTGGGATGCACCCCTCCACTTT
J gene: TRBJ1-6
D gene: TRBD1
clone size: -
V gene: TRBV29-1

CDR3 protein: CASSQEAGLLDTQYF
CDR3 DNA: TGTGCCAGCAGCCAAGAGGCAGGGCTTCTAGATACGCAGTATTTT
J gene: TRBJ2-3
D gene: -
clone size: once
V gene: TRBV14

CDR3 protein: CSVDPSGRRNEQFF
CDR3 DNA: TGCAGCGTGGACCCTAGCGGGAGGCGAAATGAGCAGTTCTTC
J gene: TRBJ2-1
D gene: TRBD2
clone size: few
V gene: TRBV29-1

CDR3 protein: CASRQGFGETQYF
CDR3 DNA: TGTGCCAGCCGTCAGGGATTTGGGGAGACCCAGTACTTC
J gene: TRBJ2-5
D gene: -
clone size: -
V gene: TRBV6-1

CDR3 protein: CATRMDSSYNSPLHF
CDR3 DNA: TGTGCCACTAGGATGGACAGCTCCTATAATTCACCCCTCCACTTT
J gene: TRBJ1-6
D gene: -
clone size: -
V gene: TRBV19

CDR3 protein: CAWSWGAGANVLTF
CDR3 DNA: TGTGCCTGGAGTTGGGGGGCTGGGGCCAACGTCCTGACTTTC
J gene: TRBJ2-6
D gene: -
clone size: -
V gene: TRBV30

CDR3 protein: CASSPAGDNYGYTF
CDR3 DNA: TGTGCCAGTAGCCCCGCAGGGGATAACTATGGCTACACCTTC
J gene: TRBJ1-2
D gene: -
clone size: -
V gene: TRBV19

CDR3 protein: CASSWETGVTNTGELFF
CDR3 DNA: TGTGCCAGCAGCTGGGAGACAGGGGTAACGAACACCGGGGAGCTGTTTTTT
J gene: TRBJ2-2
D gene: TRBD1
clone size: -
V gene: TRBV5-4

CDR3 protein: CASSDSTGTDTQYF
CDR3 DNA: TGTGCCAGCAGTGACTCGACAGGGACAGATACGCAGTATTTT
J gene: TRBJ2-3
D gene: TRBD1
clone size: few
V gene: TRBV6-4

CDR3 protein: CASSDRGTDTQYF
CDR3 DNA: TGTGCCAGTAGTGACCGAGGGACAGATACGCAGTATTTT
J gene: TRBJ2-3
D gene: -
clone size: -
V gene: TRBV19

CDR3 protein: CASSFGRAYEQYF
CDR3 DNA: TGTGCCAGCAGTTTTGGGCGAGCCTACGAGCAGTACTTC
J gene: TRBJ2-7
D gene: -
clone size: -
V gene: TRBV27

CDR3 protein: CASSLEEYQPQHF
CDR3 DNA: TGTGCCAGCAGCTTAGAGGAGTATCAGCCCCAGCACTTT
J gene: TRBJ1-5
D gene: -
clone size: -
V gene: TRBV7-2

CDR3 protein: CASSSHPTGEADNEQFF
CDR3 DNA: TGTGCCAGCAGCTCACACCCAACAGGGGAAGCCGACAATGAGCAGTTCTTC
J gene: TRBJ2-1
D gene: TRBD1
clone size: -
V gene: TRBV7-2

CDR3 protein: CASRDRATGELFF
CDR3 DNA: TGTGCCAGCAGGGACAGGGCCACCGGGGAGCTGTTTTTT
J gene: TRBJ2-2
D gene: TRBD1
clone size: -
V gene: TRBV6-5

CDR3 protein: CASSEETDRTNQPQHF
CDR3 DNA: TGTGCCAGCAGTGAAGAGACCGACAGAACCAATCAGCCCCAGCATTTT
J gene: TRBJ1-5
D gene: -
clone size: once
V gene: TRBV6-1

CDR3 protein: CASSLGQGLYEQYF
CDR3 DNA: TGCGCCAGCAGCTTGGGACAGGGTCTCTACGAGCAGTACTTC
J gene: TRBJ2-7
D gene: TRBD1
clone size: -
V gene: TRBV5-1

CDR3 protein: CASSLAPRSHEQFF
CDR3 DNA: TGTGCCAGCAGCTTAGCGCCTAGGTCCCATGAGCAGTTCTTC
J gene: TRBJ2-1
D gene: -
clone size: -
V gene: TRBV7-7